This TCR beta chain was captured by sequencing in a study of early T cells in non-severe SARS-CoV-2 infection. Turning to the study itself: Sequenced bulk RNA came from whole blood that was unsorted, and chains were unpaired.

Each cDNA molecule carried a unique molecular identifier. TCRdb reprocessed the 5' RACE reads with MiXCR, giving one entry per CDR3 protein. The sample shows approximately 100,000 distinct CDR3 sequences, about 14% of them seen only once. V was pared by 2 bases and J by 4 bases, with 5 bases between. The CDR3 contains 12 residues. Germline CDR1 reads MDHEN; CDR2 reads SYDVKM. Study conclusions and caveats: The VDJdb matching leaned toward anti-spike CD8 responses and overlooked private and CD4 specificities.

About this clonotype: Its antigen remains unidentified.

This TCR came from an adult who was a healthcare worker with PCR-confirmed SARS-CoV-2 infection or an uninfected control (not recorded which). J is TRBJ1-2 and V is TRBV28, with D uncertain. Sample: whole blood. CDR3 bases: TGTGCCAGCAGTTTACGGAGCTATGGCTACACCTTC. Translating it yields CASSLRSYGYTF.